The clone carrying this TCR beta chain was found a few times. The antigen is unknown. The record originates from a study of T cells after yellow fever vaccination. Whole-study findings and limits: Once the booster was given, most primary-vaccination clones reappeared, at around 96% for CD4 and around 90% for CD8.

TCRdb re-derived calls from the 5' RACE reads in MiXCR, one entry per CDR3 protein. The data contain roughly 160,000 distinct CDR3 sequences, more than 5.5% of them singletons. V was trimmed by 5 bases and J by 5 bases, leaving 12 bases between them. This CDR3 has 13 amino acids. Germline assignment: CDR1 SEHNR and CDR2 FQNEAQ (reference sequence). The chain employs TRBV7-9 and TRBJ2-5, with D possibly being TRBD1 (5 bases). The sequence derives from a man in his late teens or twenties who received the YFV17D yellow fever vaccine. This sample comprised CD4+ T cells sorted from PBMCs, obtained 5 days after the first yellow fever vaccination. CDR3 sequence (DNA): TGTGCCAGCAGCCACCGACAGTGGGAGACCCAGTACTTC. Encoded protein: CASSHRQWETQYF.